The 26 T cell receptor beta chains given below trace back to one sample, sequenced in a study of blood T cell repertoires in COVID-19. Here immunoSEQ multiplex PCR was the method, and the copy in TCRdb shows in-frame clones only, minus some. The repertoire has around 180,000 clones, roughly 86% of them found once; the top ten carry around 2.3%. Sequenced input: peripheral blood. The source is a man aged 35-49 years with active or convalescent COVID-19.

This chain links TRBV21-1 with TRBJ2-6; TRBD1 was called by the table and not checked on the DNA. TRBV21-1 is listed as a pseudogene. The CDR3 loop spans 19 amino acids. This CDR3 is CASRNAIQGAYHGANVLTF. DNA for the CDR3: TGTGCCAGCAGGAACGCTATACAGGGGGCCTATCATGGGGCCAACGTCCTGACTTTC.

The chain employs TRBV6-5 and TRBJ1-2; possible D gene TRBD1, 5 bases. CDR1 and CDR2 (germline): MNHEY, SVGAGI. This CDR3 region has 15 residues. V lost 6 bases and J lost 4, with 18 bases in between. CDR3 nucleotide sequence: TGTGCCAGCAGGGCCGTGAGTCAAGGGGCCTATGGCTACACCTTC. This gives the protein CASRAVSQGAYGYTF.

Comments on this clone: The same CDR3 can be traced to other DNA sequences in this sample. The chain recombines TRBV7-9 with TRBJ1-4; D is uncertain. CDR1 and CDR2 (germline): SEHNR, FQNEAQ (reference sequence). The CDR3 runs to 12 residues. V lost 5 bases, J lost 8 bases, and 9 bases lay in between. For the CDR3, the DNA is TGTGCCAGCAGCCCCTTACGGGAAAAACTGTTTTTT. This encodes CASSPLREKLFF. The full variable domain, its missing parts supplied by reference TRBV7-9 and TRBJ1-4, is DTGVSQNPRHKITKRGQNVTFRCDPISEHNRLYWYRQTLGQGPEFLTYFQNEAQLEKSRLLSDRFSAERPKGSFSTLEIQRTEQGDSAMYLCASSPLREKLFFGSGTQLSVL.

The genes are TRBV29-1 and TRBJ1-2; TRBD1 agrees at 7 bases. This CDR3 region has 14 residues. The trim removed 3 bases at V and 6 bases at J, leaving 10 bases unmatched. CDR1 is SQVTM, CDR2 ANQGSEA, per germline. In nucleotides, the CDR3 is TGCAGCGTTGAGGGTCGGAGGGGGCAGAATGGCTACACCTTC. Its protein product is CSVEGRRGQNGYTF.

The chain joins TRBV7-2 to TRBJ1-4; no clear D gene. The CDR3 is 15 amino acids. The ends were cut back, 5 bases at V and 4 bases at J, with 14 bases in the middle. Germline V lookup: CDR1 SGHTA, CDR2 FQGNSA. The DNA of the CDR3 is TGTGCCAGCAGCCCTCCCGGGGTGGGTAATGAAAAACTGTTTTTT. This gives the protein CASSPPGVGNEKLFF.

In DNA, the CDR3 is TGTGCCTGGATCCCCAAGCGGGATAGCTCCTACGAGCAGTACTTC. Its protein is CAWIPKRDSSYEQYF. This chain uses TRBV30 with TRBJ2-7; 7 nucleotides line up with TRBD2. The CDR3 has 15 residues. After removal of 4 bases from V and 0 bases from J, the junction contained 9 bases not matched to a gene. Germline CDR1 reads GTSNPN; CDR2 reads SVGIG (reference sequence).

The chain carries TRBV25-1 and TRBJ1-1; 10 bases fit TRBD1. This CDR3 is 13 amino acids long. V shed 6 bases and J 5 bases; nucleotides not matched to a gene: 3. Germline assignment: CDR1 MGHDK and CDR2 SYGVNS. CDR3 DNA: TGTGCCAGCAGAGACAGGGGGCAGACTGAAGCTTTCTTT. As protein: CASRDRGQTEAFF.

This clone has more than one count but fewer than ten. V usage is TRBV4-2 and J usage is TRBJ2-3; 8 bases are shared with TRBD2. The germline gives CDR1 LGHNA, CDR2 YNFKEQ. J gave up 2 bases and V 8 bases, and 6 bases lay outside the gene matches. CDR3 length: 14 amino acids. CDR3 nucleotides: TGTGCCAGCCGCAATAGCGGGGACACAGATACGCAGTATTTT. This sequence encodes CASRNSGDTDTQYF.

This rearrangement joins TRBV5-1 to TRBJ1-2; a weak D match, TRBD1 (6 bases). Germline CDR1 reads SGHRS; CDR2 reads YFSETQ. V shed 0 bases and J shed 7 bases, with 13 bases lying between them. The CDR3 totals 14 residues. The CDR3 coding sequence is TGCGCCAGCAGCTTGGCCGTACAGGGAAGTGGCTACACCTTC. Translating it yields CASSLAVQGSGYTF.

A note on this clone: The sample holds other DNA sequences that translate to the same CDR3. V gene TRBV5-1 combines with J gene TRBJ1-2, with TRBD1 matching 11 bases. Trimming removed 4 bases from V and 5 bases from J; junction bases left unmatched: 4. Germline assignment: CDR1 SGHRS and CDR2 YFSETQ. The length of the CDR3 is 14 residues. CDR3 protein: CASSDGTGGYGYTF. CDR3 in DNA: TGCGCCAGCAGCGACGGGACAGGGGGTTATGGCTACACCTTC.

The chain recombines TRBV11-2 with TRBJ2-1; D remains ambiguous. Germline assignment: CDR1 SGHAT and CDR2 FQNNGV. CDR3 length: 16 residues. V was shortened by 1 base and J by 0 bases, with 10 bases between the two germline ends. CDR3: CASSLAGRYSYNEQFF. DNA for the CDR3: TGTGCCAGCAGCTTAGCTGGTAGATACTCCTACAATGAGCAGTTCTTC.

This sequence joins TRBV5-5 and TRBJ1-5; D is ambiguous. V dropped 4 bases and J dropped 6 bases, with 11 bases sitting between them. Germline assignment: CDR1 SGHKS and CDR2 YYEKEE (reference sequence). This CDR3 is built from 13 residues. This chain's CDR3 is CASSRGGVQPQHF. The CDR3 DNA reads TGTGCCAGCAGCCGGGGAGGAGTTCAGCCCCAGCATTTT.

The chain is built from TRBV27 and TRBJ1-6; TRBD1 matches at 10 bases. V lost 6 bases and J lost 7; bases outside the gene matches: 6. Germline V lookup: CDR1 MNHEY, CDR2 SMNVEV (reference sequence). CDR3 length equals 15 residues. The chain's CDR3 is CASSLDRGLNSPLHF. For the CDR3, the DNA is TGTGCCAGCAGCTTAGACAGGGGGCTGAATTCACCCCTCCACTTT.

The rearrangement uses TRBV5-4 and TRBJ2-1; 12 bases are a match to TRBD2. The V gene's germline CDR1 is SGHNT and CDR2 YYREEE (reference sequence). V was pared by 0 bases and J by 9 bases, with 10 bases of the junction left unmatched. This CDR3 spans 17 amino acids. The CDR3: CASSLAISSGGGGEQFF. DNA of the CDR3: TGTGCCAGCAGCTTGGCCATTTCTAGCGGGGGGGGCGGTGAGCAGTTCTTC. Filled out from reference TRBV5-4 and TRBJ2-1, the complete variable domain reads ETGVTQSPTHLIKTRGQQVTLRCSSQSGHNTVSWYQQALGQGPQFIFQYYREEENGRGNFPPRFSGLQFPNYSSELNVNALELDDSALYLCASSLAISSGGGGEQFFGPGTRLTVL.

This chain joins TRBV5-4 and TRBJ2-1, with 9 bases lining up with TRBD2. The junction had 12 bases not matched to a gene; V was cut back by 4 bases and J by 7 bases. The CDR3 is 16 amino acids. Germline CDR1 is SGHNT and CDR2 is YYREEE (reference sequence). The CDR3 nucleotides read TGTGCCAGCAGCGTCGAACCGGGACTAGCACGGAATGAGCAGTTCTTC. Residues: CASSVEPGLARNEQFF.

A single count supports this clone. The rearrangement uses TRBV19 and TRBJ1-5; the D gene is possibly TRBD1 (6 bases). The CDR3 has 13 residues. The V gene's germline CDR1 is LNHDA and CDR2 SQIVND (reference sequence). Trimming removed 8 bases at V and 5 bases at J, with 13 bases between. The CDR3 DNA is TGTGCCAGTTCGGGGTCAGGGGATCAGCCCCAGCATTTT. Translation gives CASSGSGDQPQHF.

The V call is TRBV19, the J call TRBJ2-7; D gene uncertain. This CDR3 spans 12 amino acids. From germline, CDR1 is LNHDA and CDR2 SQIVND (reference sequence). V was shortened by 7 bases and J by 0 bases, with 7 bases between the two germline ends. The CDR3 region is CASKSGSYEQYF. CDR3 bases: TGTGCCAGTAAGTCAGGCTCCTACGAGCAGTACTTC.

The chain uses TRBV5-6 and TRBJ1-4, with 7 bases lining up with TRBD1. V shed 2 bases and J 2 bases; nucleotides not matched to a gene: 3. The CDR3 consists of 15 residues. Germline CDR1 and CDR2: SGHDT and YYEEEE. The chain's CDR3 is CASSLSGGTNEKLFF. In DNA, the CDR3 is TGTGCCAGCAGCTTATCAGGGGGTACTAATGAAAAACTGTTTTTT.

Comments on this clone: One end of the junction fails to match germline, which may point to a read error. The chain couples TRBV7-8 to TRBJ1-1; no clear D. This CDR3 spans 15 amino acids. The germline CDR1 and CDR2 sequences are SGHVS and FQNEAQ. The CDR3 sequence: CASTLGPRSDTEAFF. The CDR3 DNA is TGTGCCAGCACCTTAGGACCTCGGAGTGACACTGAAGCTTTCTTT.

V usage is TRBV6-5 and J usage is TRBJ2-7, with D uncertain. The CDR3 loop spans 13 amino acids. The germline CDR1 and CDR2 sequences are MNHEY and SVGAGI. Trimming removed 5 bases from V and 3 bases from J, with 11 bases in between. The CDR3 nucleotides read TGTGCCAGCAGTCGTGGCCAGTACTACGAGCAGTACTTC. Protein: CASSRGQYYEQYF.

The chain couples TRBV5-6 to TRBJ1-1; D is uncertain. Trimming removed 1 base at V and 2 bases at J, with 9 bases between. The length of the CDR3 is 14 residues. From germline, CDR1 is SGHDT and CDR2 YYEEEE. CDR3 sequence: CASSLLAGNTEAFF. CDR3 DNA: TGTGCCAGCAGCTTGCTGGCAGGTAACACTGAAGCTTTCTTT.

In regard to this clone: Other DNA sequences from this sample encode an identical CDR3 as well. The chain recombines TRBV7-9 with TRBJ2-2; possibly TRBD2 for D (6 bases). CDR3 length equals 14 residues. The germline V gene has CDR1 SEHNR and CDR2 FQNEAQ (reference sequence). Deletions cut 1 base from V and 6 bases from J, with 9 bases between. CDR3 in amino acids: CASSLVREAGELFF. CDR3 nucleotide sequence: TGTGCCAGCAGCTTAGTGAGGGAGGCCGGGGAGCTGTTTTTT.

The genes are TRBV10-3 and TRBJ1-1; 9 nucleotides agree with TRBD1. V was clipped by 10 bases and J by 1 base; unmatched bases: 7. CDR3 length equals 14 residues. CDR1 and CDR2 from the germline V gene are ENHRY and SYGVKD. The CDR3, as DNA: TGTGCCACGGGACAGGGAGAGGGGAACACTGAAGCTTTCTTT. The encoded protein is CATGQGEGNTEAFF.

This clone was found a few times. The J gene is TRBJ1-1, the V gene TRBV12-5; TRBD1 might be the D (5 bases). CDR1 LGHNT and CDR2 FRNRAP come from the germline V gene. The V end was cut by 6 bases, the J end by 3 bases, with 14 bases between. The CDR3 runs to 14 residues. CDR3 amino acids: CASGVIGGDTEAFF. For the CDR3, the DNA is TGTGCTAGTGGCGTTATTGGAGGGGACACTGAAGCTTTCTTT.

This chain joins TRBV7-9 and TRBJ1-2; 7 bases agree with TRBD1. The CDR3 is made up of 16 amino acids. V gave up 5 bases and J gave up 0 bases; unmatched junction bases: 9. The V gene's germline CDR1 is SEHNR and CDR2 FQNEAQ (reference sequence). CDR3 region: CASSPSLGGPNYGYTF. CDR3 bases: TGTGCCAGCAGCCCCAGCTTAGGGGGCCCTAACTATGGCTACACCTTC.

This clone has only one observation. CDR3: CASSERQDSSYNEQFF. CDR3 nucleotide sequence: TGTGCCAGCAGTGAGCGACAGGACAGCTCCTACAATGAGCAGTTCTTC. The chain uses TRBV25-1 and TRBJ2-1; TRBD1 might be the D (6 bases). The CDR3 length is 16 residues. CDR1 is MGHDK, CDR2 SYGVNS, per germline. The V end was cut by 3 bases, the J end by 0 bases, with 12 bases between. Based on the CDR3 plus reference TRBV25-1 and TRBJ2-1, the full variable domain is EADIYQTPRYLVIGTGKKITLECSQTMGHDKMYWYQQDPGMELHLIHYSYGVNSTEKGDLSSESTVSRIRTEHFPLTLESARPSHTSQYLCASSERQDSSYNEQFFGPGTRLTVL.